The 25 T cell receptor beta chains presented below share a single source sample, sequenced in a study of CD8 T cells in ankylosing spondylitis. Findings and limits, study-wide: A TCR beta motif of roughly 8 highly homologous variants seemed to mark ankylosing spondylitis blood.

Each CDR3 protein is one row after TCRdb ran MiXCR on the 5' RACE reads. The table includes under 850,000 distinct CDR3 sequences, 15% to 20% detected once. Their target antigens are unknown. The sequencing input was blood, either unsorted or a sorted T cell fraction (not recorded which). These receptors came from a male donor with ankylosing spondylitis.

This clonotype appeared a few times. The DNA of the CDR3 is TGTGCCAGCAGTGAAGCTGTAGGCAATCAGCCCCAGCATTTT. Amino acids: CASSEAVGNQPQHF. V and J are TRBV2 and TRBJ1-5; D uncertain. The V end lost 0 bases, the J end lost 2 bases, and 5 bases lay between the germline ends. The CDR3 is 14 amino acids. Germline loops: CDR1 SNHLY, CDR2 FYNNEI.

This clonotype showed up just a few times. The gene calls are TRBV11-2 and TRBJ2-5; possibly TRBD1 for D (5 bases). The germline gives CDR1 SGHAT, CDR2 FQNNGV. Between the trimmed V and J ends, which lost 5 bases and 1 base, there was a span of 14 bases. This CDR3 is built from 15 residues. For the CDR3, the DNA is TGTGCCAGCAGCCCCCAGGACCAGGGCCAAGAGACCCAGTACTTC. Encoded protein: CASSPQDQGQETQYF.

This chain uses TRBV12-3 or TRBV12-4 with TRBJ2-2, with unresolved D. V was pared by 3 bases and J by 1 base, with 6 bases between. The CDR3 has 14 residues. The CDR3 sequence: CASSFYQNTGELFF. CDR3 nucleotide sequence: TGTGCCAGCAGTTTTTATCAGAACACCGGGGAGCTGTTTTTT.

A few counts support this clonotype. V gene TRBV7-9 combines with J gene TRBJ1-2; 7 nucleotides match TRBD1. The CDR3 consists of 13 residues. In germline, CDR1 is SEHNR, CDR2 FQNEAQ (reference sequence). The J segment lost 6 bases and the V segment lost 5 bases, leaving 6 bases of the junction unmatched. Here the CDR3 reads CASSLETGDGYTF. The DNA of the CDR3 is TGTGCCAGCAGCCTAGAAACAGGGGATGGCTACACCTTC.

The chain joins TRBV7-9 to TRBJ2-1; 9 bases match TRBD1. This CDR3 is 16 amino acids long. Per germline, CDR1 SEHNR and CDR2 FQNEAQ (reference sequence). The ends lost 5 bases at V and 1 base at J; junction bases unmatched: 6. In DNA, the CDR3 is TGTGCCAGCAGCCCCCGGGACAGGGAGTCCTACAATGAGCAGTTCTTC. As protein: CASSPRDRESYNEQFF.

This sequence joins TRBV20-1 and TRBJ2-5; weak D call: TRBD1 (5 bases). The germline CDR1 and CDR2 sequences are DFQATT and SNEGSKA (reference sequence). Trimming took off 0 bases at V and 6 bases at J, with 14 bases between the two ends. The CDR3 is made up of 14 amino acids. CDR3 coding DNA: TGCAGTGCTAGAGAAGGGCAGGGTGGGCAGACCCAGTACTTC. The encoded protein is CSAREGQGGQTQYF.

In this sample, this clonotype turned up a few times. J is TRBJ2-3 and V is TRBV7-9; tentative D call: TRBD1 (6 bases). Trimming took off 8 bases at V and 0 bases at J, with 12 bases between the two ends. The CDR3 extends over 14 amino acids. CDR1 SEHNR and CDR2 FQNEAQ come from the germline V gene (reference sequence). The CDR3 reads CASSWTASTDTQYF. The CDR3 region has the DNA TGTGCCAGCTCCTGGACAGCTAGCACAGATACGCAGTATTTT.

This sequence joins TRBV20-1 and TRBJ2-3, with D unclear. V shed 2 bases and J shed 3 bases, with 0 bases lying between them. Germline CDR1 reads DFQATT; CDR2 reads SNEGSKA (reference sequence). There are 10 residues in the CDR3. The CDR3 DNA is TGCAGTGCTAGAACAGATACGCAGTATTTT. Translating it yields CSARTDTQYF.

The chain uses TRBV7-9 and TRBJ2-1; the D gene is possibly TRBD2 (5 bases). Trimming took 5 bases from V and 8 from J, leaving 22 bases between them. This CDR3 has 16 amino acids. The germline gives CDR1 SEHNR, CDR2 FQNEAQ (reference sequence). The CDR3 reads CASSPPIRGILDEQFF. The CDR3 DNA reads TGTGCCAGCAGCCCCCCCATCCGGGGTATCCTCGATGAGCAGTTCTTC.

This chain's CDR3 is CASSLTRGLGTGELFF. In DNA, the CDR3 is TGTGCCAGCAGTCTTACGAGGGGGTTGGGCACCGGGGAGCTGTTTTTT. The chain recombines TRBV27 with TRBJ2-2; D might be TRBD1 (6 bases). Germline CDR1 MNHEY, CDR2 SMNVEV (reference sequence). V lost 5 bases and J lost 4, with 17 bases in between. The CDR3 length is 16 residues.

A single count supports this clonotype. The chain carries TRBV3-1 and TRBJ1-4; D gene ambiguous. The V end lost 0 bases, the J end lost 0 bases, and 8 bases lay between the germline ends. The CDR3 contains 16 residues. Looked up from germline, CDR1 is LGHDT and CDR2 is YNNKEL (reference sequence). CDR3 coding DNA: TGTGCCAGCAGCCAAGATAACCAGGCAACTAATGAAAAACTGTTTTTT. Its translation: CASSQDNQATNEKLFF.

The chain uses TRBV4-3 and TRBJ1-5, with 9 nucleotides matching TRBD1. The CDR3 contains 15 residues. Germline CDR1 and CDR2: LGHNA and YSLEER. Germline trimming cut 1 base from V and 5 bases from J; bases unmatched to any gene: 3. The CDR3 nucleotides read TGCGCCAGCAGCCAAGTAGACAGGGGGGATCAGCCCCAGCATTTT. This encodes CASSQVDRGDQPQHF.

The chain uses TRBV2 and TRBJ2-2; 9 nucleotides line up with TRBD1. Germline V gives CDR1 SNHLY, CDR2 FYNNEI. The CDR3 totals 15 residues. V lost 6 bases, J lost 1 base, and 3 bases stayed unmatched. The chain's CDR3 is CASRSGQGNTGELFF. CDR3 nucleotide sequence: TGTGCCAGCAGATCGGGACAGGGGAACACCGGGGAGCTGTTTTTT.

In this sample, this clonotype turned up a few times. The chain has TRBV6-2 or TRBV6-3 and TRBJ2-7, with D maybe TRBD2 (6 bases). Germline loops: CDR1 MNHEY, CDR2 SVGEGT. V lost 6 bases to trimming and J lost 6 bases, with 12 bases between them. The CDR3 extends over 12 amino acids. CDR3 amino acids: CASRRGLSEQYF. The CDR3 coding sequence is TGTGCCAGCAGGCGGGGACTTTCCGAGCAGTACTTC.

The sample holds a few counts of this clonotype. The chain uses TRBV7-9 and TRBJ2-7, with 7 bases lining up with TRBD1. In germline, CDR1 is SEHNR, CDR2 FQNEAQ (reference sequence). The CDR3 length is 15 residues. V trimming: 5 bases; J trimming: 6 bases; junction bases outside the gene matches: 13. CDR3 sequence reads: CASSPGTAPMVEQYF. As DNA, the CDR3 is TGTGCCAGCAGCCCCGGGACAGCCCCGATGGTCGAGCAGTACTTC. Full variable domain (remainder filled in from reference TRBV7-9 and TRBJ2-7): DTGVSQNPRHKITKRGQNVTFRCDPISEHNRLYWYRQTLGQGPEFLTYFQNEAQLEKSRLLSDRFSAERPKGSFSTLEIQRTEQGDSAMYLCASSPGTAPMVEQYFGPGTRLTVT.

For this clonotype: An end of the junction differs from the germline gene, which may be a read error. The chain joins TRBV19 to TRBJ2-5; D is unclear. This CDR3 comprises 13 residues. Germline V gives CDR1 LNHDA, CDR2 SQIVND (reference sequence). CDR3 sequence reads: CASSVDEEETQYF. CDR3 nucleotide sequence: TGTGCCAGTAGTGTAGACGAAGAAGAGACCCAGTACTTC. The entire variable domain, with the rest obtained from reference TRBV19 and TRBJ2-5, is as follows: DGGITQSPKYLFRKEGQNVTLSCEQNLNHDAMYWYRQDPGQGLRLIYYSQIVNDFQKGDIAEGYSVSREKKESFPLTVTSAQKNPTAFYLCASSVDEEETQYFGPGTRLLVL.

This clonotype was found a few times. The V call is TRBV29-1, the J call TRBJ1-2; 11 bases map to TRBD1. In germline, CDR1 is SQVTM, CDR2 ANQGSEA. The CDR3 spans 14 residues. The ends lost 4 bases at V and 0 bases at J; junction bases unmatched: 1. The DNA for the CDR3 is TGCAGCGTTGGGACAGGGGGCTCTAACTATGGCTACACCTTC. Amino acid sequence: CSVGTGGSNYGYTF.

This clonotype appeared a single time. CDR3 sequence (DNA): TGTGCCAGCAAAGGACAGGGGAATAATTCACCCCTCCACTTT. It is translated as CASKGQGNNSPLHF. The J gene is TRBJ1-6, the V gene TRBV2, with 9 bases that match TRBD1. Germline CDR1 SNHLY, CDR2 FYNNEI. The CDR3 loop spans 14 amino acids. V was pared by 7 bases and J by 5 bases, with 3 bases of the junction left unmatched.

This clonotype has only a few counts. The chain combines TRBV20-1 with TRBJ1-4; D perhaps matches TRBD1 (6 bases). The ends were cut back, 2 bases at V and 8 bases at J, with 9 bases in the middle. From germline, CDR1 is DFQATT and CDR2 SNEGSKA (reference sequence). CDR3 size: 12 residues. CDR3 sequence: CSARRDNEKLFF. The CDR3 coding sequence is TGCAGTGCTAGAAGGGACAACGAAAAACTGTTTTTT.

The rearrangement uses TRBV30 and TRBJ2-3; 10 bases are a match to TRBD2. The CDR3 runs 14 residues. The germline V gene encodes CDR1 GTSNPN and CDR2 SVGIG (reference sequence). V lost 7 bases to trimming and J lost 1 base; unmatched junction nucleotides: 5. As DNA, the CDR3 is TGTGCCTCCAGCGGGGGGGCTCGCACAGATACGCAGTATTTT. This translates into CASSGGARTDTQYF. Based on the CDR3 plus reference TRBV30 and TRBJ2-3, the full variable domain is SQTIHQWPATLVQPVGSPLSLECTVEGTSNPNLYWYRQAAGRGLQLLFYSVGIGQISSEVPQNLSASRPQDRQFILSSKKLLLSDSGFYLCASSGGARTDTQYFGPGTRLTVL.

This chain links TRBV20-1 with TRBJ2-1; 7 nucleotides line up with TRBD2. The V gene end was trimmed by 7 bases and the J gene end by 5 bases; junction bases not matched to a gene: 11. This CDR3 is 14 amino acids long. Germline CDR1 DFQATT, CDR2 SNEGSKA (reference sequence). CDR3 sequence: CSGQAAGVHNEQFF. The CDR3 DNA reads as TGCAGTGGTCAGGCGGCGGGAGTACACAATGAGCAGTTCTTC.

In this sample, this clonotype turned up a few times. Sequence at one end of the junction differs from germline and may be a read error. The V call is TRBV4-3, the J call TRBJ1-5; D is undetermined. CDR1 LGHNA and CDR2 YSLEER come from the germline V gene. CDR3 length equals 15 residues. This CDR3 reads CASSQDRSPYHPQHF. In DNA form, the CDR3 reads TGCGCCAGCAGCCAAGATCGGTCACCATATCACCCCCAGCATTTT.

This clonotype was counted a few times. The V and J genes are TRBV12-3 or TRBV12-4 and TRBJ2-3; 10 positions match TRBD1. With V trimmed by 5 bases and J by 6 bases, 14 bases remained unmatched. The CDR3 length is 17 residues. In DNA form, the CDR3 reads TGTGCCAGCAGTCCGCGCCGCCCGGGACAGGGGTCTGATACGCAGTATTTT. Encoded protein: CASSPRRPGQGSDTQYF.

This clonotype was observed a few times. V and J are TRBV4-2 and TRBJ1-4; possibly TRBD1 for D (6 bases). This CDR3 region has 15 residues. V was trimmed by 3 bases and J by 7 bases, leaving 15 bases between them. Looked up from germline, CDR1 is LGHNA and CDR2 is YNFKEQ. The CDR3 DNA reads TGTGCCAGCAGCCAGCTTAGGGGGGCCGGTGAAAAACTGTTTTTT. It yields the protein CASSQLRGAGEKLFF.

The chain has TRBV7-2 and TRBJ2-4; a possible D gene is TRBD1 (6 bases). There are 15 residues in the CDR3. The germline CDR1 and CDR2 sequences are SGHTA and FQGNSA. Trimming stripped 5 bases from V and 3 bases from J, with 14 bases between. The CDR3 DNA follows: TGTGCCAGCAGCCCAGGACAGCGAAGCAAAAACATTCAGTACTTC. Translation gives CASSPGQRSKNIQYF.